These T cell receptor beta chains were read from a single sample in a study of graft-versus-host responses after intestinal transplantation. The method was immunoSEQ multiplex PCR; TCRdb's version includes in-frame clones alone and lacks a portion of them. In the table there are 75,000 to 100,000 clones, roughly four fifths of which are singletons. These receptors have no identified antigens. Sequences were derived from unstimulated CD8+ T cells sorted from spleen or lymph node cells, sampled before intestinal transplant. These receptors all come from a human donor who received an intestinal transplant. Both conserved end residues are part of each CDR3. A D gene is named only where the DNA matches it firmly. Not every row has a clone size; where given, it reads once, few, many or a size class.

j_call | v_call | d_call | clone_size | cdr3_nt | cdr3_aa
TRBJ2-5 | TRBV6-5 | TRBD2 | few | TGTGCCAGCCGTTTAACTAGCGGGCCAAAAGAGACCCAGTACTTC | CASRLTSGPKETQYF
TRBJ1-1 | TRBV6-5 | - | - | TGTGCCAGCAGTTACGACAGGATTAACATGAACACTGAAGCTTTCTTT | CASSYDRINMNTEAFF
TRBJ2-7 | TRBV13 | - | - | TGTGCCAGCAGCTTAGACTGCCGGCGGGGACCCTACGAGCAGTACTTC | CASSLDCRRGPYEQYF
TRBJ2-7 | TRBV6-1 | - | - | TGTGCCAGCAGTCATCTGGGGCTCTCCTACGAGCAGTACTTC | CASSHLGLSYEQYF
TRBJ2-1 | TRBV18 | TRBD2 | - | TGTGCCAGCTCGTCTAGCGGGAGCTCCAATGAGCAGTTCTTC | CASSSSGSSNEQFF
TRBJ2-7 | TRBV5-1 | TRBD1 | - | TGCGCCAGCAGCTTGGAGACAGGGTCCTACGAGCAGTACTTC | CASSLETGSYEQYF
TRBJ1-5 | TRBV5-5 | TRBD1 | once | TGTGCCAGCAGCTTGGAAGACAGGGGTGGTCAGCCCCAGCATTTT | CASSLEDRGGQPQHF
TRBJ1-1 | TRBV19 | TRBD1 | - | TGTGCCAGTAGTATATGGCAGGGGGCGGCTTTCTTT | CASSIWQGAAFF
TRBJ2-7 | TRBV4-1 | - | - | TGCGCCAGCAGCCAAGACGGCCTTTACGAGCAGTACTTC | CASSQDGLYEQYF
TRBJ2-7 | TRBV14 | - | - | TGTGCCAGCAGCCAAGATACCTACGAGCAGTACTTC | CASSQDTYEQYF
TRBJ2-7 | TRBV30 | - | - | TGTGCCTGGAGCCCCGATAGCTACGAGCAGTACTTC | CAWSPDSYEQYF
TRBJ1-1 | TRBV16 | - | - | TGTGCCAGCAGCCAATTTGATTACAACACTGAAGCTTTCTTT | CASSQFDYNTEAFF
TRBJ2-3 | TRBV5-1 | TRBD1 | - | TGCGCCAGCACGAGAGGACAGGGGGCGTCAGATACGCAGTATTTT | CASTRGQGASDTQYF
TRBJ1-2 | TRBV6-5 | TRBD1 | - | TGTGCCAGCAGTTACAGATTGGACAGGGGTTATGGCTACACCTTC | CASSYRLDRGYGYTF
TRBJ2-5 | TRBV15 | - | - | TGTGCCACCAGCAGAGATGAAGGGGGGGTCCAAGAGACCCAGTACTTC | CATSRDEGGVQETQYF
TRBJ2-4 | TRBV5-4 | TRBD1 | - | TGTGCCAGCAGCTTGGAGGGGGCGAACCCTCGGAACATTCAGTACTTC | CASSLEGANPRNIQYF
TRBJ2-6 | TRBV15 | - | - | TGTGCCACCACGACAGGCAACGATTGGGCCAACGTCCTGACTTTC | CATTTGNDWANVLTF
TRBJ2-3 | TRBV4-1 | - | - | TGCGCCAGCAGCCAAGATCGGACGGACACAGATACGCAGTATTTT | CASSQDRTDTDTQYF
TRBJ1-6 | TRBV13 | - | - | TGTGCCAGCAGCTTCGAGGCAGGGGCCAATTCACCCCTCCACTTT | CASSFEAGANSPLHF
TRBJ1-1 | TRBV5-4 | - | - | TGTGCCAGCAGCTTGTTCTGGCATCTTCCCACTGAAGCTTTCTTT | CASSLFWHLPTEAFF